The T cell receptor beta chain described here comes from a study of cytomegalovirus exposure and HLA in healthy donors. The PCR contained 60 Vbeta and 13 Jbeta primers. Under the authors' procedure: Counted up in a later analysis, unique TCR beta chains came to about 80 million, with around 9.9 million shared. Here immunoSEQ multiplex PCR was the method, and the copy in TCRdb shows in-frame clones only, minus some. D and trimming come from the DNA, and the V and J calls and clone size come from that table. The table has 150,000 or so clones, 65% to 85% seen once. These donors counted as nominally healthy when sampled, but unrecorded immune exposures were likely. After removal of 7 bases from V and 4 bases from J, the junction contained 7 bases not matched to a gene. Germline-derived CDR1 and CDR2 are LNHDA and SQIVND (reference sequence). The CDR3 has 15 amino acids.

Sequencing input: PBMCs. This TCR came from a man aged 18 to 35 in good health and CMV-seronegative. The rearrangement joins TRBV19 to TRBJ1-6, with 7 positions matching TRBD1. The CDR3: CASTPRGQYNSPLHF. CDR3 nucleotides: TGTGCCAGTACCCCCAGGGGACAGTATAATTCACCCCTCCACTTT. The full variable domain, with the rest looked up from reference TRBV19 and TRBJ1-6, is DGGITQSPKYLFRKEGQNVTLSCEQNLNHDAMYWYRQDPGQGLRLIYYSQIVNDFQKGDIAEGYSVSREKKESFPLTVTSAQKNPTAFYLCASTPRGQYNSPLHFGNGTRLTVT.